A single sample is the source of the 9 T cell receptor beta chains below, sequenced in a study of shared clonotypes between healthy human individuals. Sequencing used immunoSEQ multiplex PCR; TCRdb keeps in-frame clones, though not all of them. The repertoire holds hundreds of thousands of clones, with approximately 73% as singletons. Specimen: memory CD4+ T cells sorted from blood. Sample subset: CD45RA-negative fraction. These receptors originate from a woman in her thirties in good health.

In this sample, this clone turned up once. The V gene is TRBV6-6, the J gene TRBJ1-5; D possibly corresponds to TRBD1 (5 bases). From germline, CDR1 is MNHNY and CDR2 SVGAGI (reference sequence). V was shortened by 2 bases and J by 2 bases, with 13 bases between the two germline ends. The length of the CDR3 is 16 residues. In DNA form, the CDR3 reads TGTGCCAGCAGTTACGGGGCTATCCAGGGCAATCAGCCCCAGCATTTT. Its translation is CASSYGAIQGNQPQHF.

This clone has a handful of counts. The V call is TRBV13, the J call TRBJ2-7, with 14 positions matching TRBD2. Trimming cost V 5 bases and J 6 bases; bases outside gene matches: 3. CDR1 is PRHDT, CDR2 FYEKMQ, per germline (reference sequence). CDR3 length: 14 residues. Here the CDR3 reads CASSRGTSGSEQYF. CDR3 nucleotides: TGTGCCAGCAGCCGCGGGACTAGCGGGAGCGAGCAGTACTTC.

The chain has TRBV10-2 and TRBJ1-1; possibly TRBD1 for D (5 bases). Per germline, CDR1 WSHSY and CDR2 SAAADI. The CDR3 has 13 amino acids. Deletions cut 7 bases from V and 5 bases from J, with 14 bases between. The CDR3 is CASKGQAGTEAFF. DNA of the CDR3: TGCGCCAGCAAAGGACAAGCGGGGACTGAAGCTTTCTTT.

The chain combines TRBV7-6 with TRBJ2-1; D not resolved. The germline gives CDR1 SGHVS, CDR2 FNYEAQ. Deletions cut 1 base from V and 0 bases from J, with 13 bases between. The CDR3 consists of 17 residues. CDR3 in DNA: TGTGCCAGCAGCTTAGGAGTGGCAGCGTCCTCCTACAATGAGCAGTTCTTC. Its protein is CASSLGVAASSYNEQFF. The full variable domain, its missing parts supplied by reference TRBV7-6 and TRBJ2-1, is GAGVSQSPRYKVTKRGQDVALRCDPISGHVSLYWYRQALGQGPEFLTYFNYEAQQDKSGLPNDRFSAERPEGSISTLTIQRTEQRDSAMYRCASSLGVAASSYNEQFFGPGTRLTVL.

This chain joins TRBV25-1 and TRBJ1-1, with 8 bases that match TRBD1. Germline CDR1 MGHDK, CDR2 SYGVNS. Trimming at V came to 8 bases and at J to 3 bases, leaving 11 bases not matched to a gene. This CDR3 has 15 amino acids. The CDR3 protein is CASEKPGGEDTEAFF. CDR3 bases: TGTGCCAGCGAAAAACCAGGGGGCGAGGACACTGAAGCTTTCTTT.

DNA for the CDR3: TGTGCCAGCAGCTTTGGAGGGGGCGCCGCCCAGACCCAGTACTTC. The encoded protein is CASSFGGGAAQTQYF. This chain joins TRBV7-9 and TRBJ2-5; tentatively, D is TRBD1 (7 bases). The V end was cut by 3 bases, the J end by 6 bases, with 17 bases between. The CDR3 runs to 15 residues. Per germline, CDR1 SEHNR and CDR2 FQNEAQ (reference sequence).

The chain couples TRBV20-1 to TRBJ2-3, with D uncertain. Germline loops: CDR1 DFQATT, CDR2 SNEGSKA (reference sequence). The CDR3 length is 11 residues. Trimming took off 6 bases at V and 2 bases at J, with 6 bases between the two ends. The CDR3 DNA reads as TGCAGTGCAGGGAACACAGATACGCAGTATTTT. Protein product: CSAGNTDTQYF.

The chain links TRBV11-2 to TRBJ2-5, with a weak D call TRBD2 (5 bases). Germline CDR1 reads SGHAT; CDR2 reads FQNNGV. Trimming removed 5 bases at V and 5 bases at J, with 9 bases between. The CDR3 is 12 amino acids. Here the CDR3 DNA reads TGTGCCAGCAGCCCGGCGGGCGAGACCCAGTACTTC. Translating it yields CASSPAGETQYF.

The V and J genes are TRBV5-1 and TRBJ2-5; no reliable D call. CDR3 length: 14 amino acids. V lost 4 bases and J lost 4, with 14 bases in between. Germline V gene data show CDR1 as SGHRS and CDR2 as YFSETQ. CDR3 residues: CASSPDNELETQYF. CDR3 in DNA: TGCGCCAGCAGCCCAGACAACGAGTTAGAGACCCAGTACTTC.